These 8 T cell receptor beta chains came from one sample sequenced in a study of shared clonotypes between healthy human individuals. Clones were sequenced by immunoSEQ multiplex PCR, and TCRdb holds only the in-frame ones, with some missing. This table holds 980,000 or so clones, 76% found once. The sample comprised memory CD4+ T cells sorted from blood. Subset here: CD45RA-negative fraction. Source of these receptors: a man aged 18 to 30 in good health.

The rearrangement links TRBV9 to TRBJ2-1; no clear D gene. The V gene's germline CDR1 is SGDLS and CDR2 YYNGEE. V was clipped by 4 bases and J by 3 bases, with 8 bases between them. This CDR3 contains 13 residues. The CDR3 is CASSKEYYNEQFF. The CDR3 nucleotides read TGTGCCAGCAGCAAAGAATACTACAATGAGCAGTTCTTC.

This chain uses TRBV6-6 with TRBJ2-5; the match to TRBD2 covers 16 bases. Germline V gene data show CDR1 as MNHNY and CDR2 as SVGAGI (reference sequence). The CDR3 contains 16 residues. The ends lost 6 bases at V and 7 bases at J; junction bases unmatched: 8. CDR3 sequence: CASSTGTSGRGRTQYF. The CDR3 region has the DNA TGTGCCAGCAGCACCGGGACTAGCGGGAGGGGGAGGACCCAGTACTTC.

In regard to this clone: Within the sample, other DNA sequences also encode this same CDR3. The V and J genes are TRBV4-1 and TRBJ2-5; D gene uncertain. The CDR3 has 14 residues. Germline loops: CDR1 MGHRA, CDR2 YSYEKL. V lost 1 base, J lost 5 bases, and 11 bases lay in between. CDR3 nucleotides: TGCGCCAGCAGCCAAGGACTGGTAGGCGAGACCCAGTACTTC. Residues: CASSQGLVGETQYF.

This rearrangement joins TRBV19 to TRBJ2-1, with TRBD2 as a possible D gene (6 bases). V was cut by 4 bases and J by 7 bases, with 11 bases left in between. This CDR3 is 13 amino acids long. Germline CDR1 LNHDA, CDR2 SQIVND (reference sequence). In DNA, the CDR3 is TGTGCCAGTAGTAAGACTAGTCTGAATGAGCAGTTCTTC. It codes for CASSKTSLNEQFF. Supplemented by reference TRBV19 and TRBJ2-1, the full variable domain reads DGGITQSPKYLFRKEGQNVTLSCEQNLNHDAMYWYRQDPGQGLRLIYYSQIVNDFQKGDIAEGYSVSREKKESFPLTVTSAQKNPTAFYLCASSKTSLNEQFFGPGTRLTVL.

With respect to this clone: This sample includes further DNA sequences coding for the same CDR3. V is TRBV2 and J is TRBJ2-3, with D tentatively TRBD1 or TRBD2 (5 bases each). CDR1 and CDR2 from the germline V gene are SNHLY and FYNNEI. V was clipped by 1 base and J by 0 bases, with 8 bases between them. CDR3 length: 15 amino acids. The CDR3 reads CASSEGGRSTDTQYF. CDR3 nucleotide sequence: TGTGCCAGCAGTGAAGGGGGACGCAGCACAGATACGCAGTATTTT.

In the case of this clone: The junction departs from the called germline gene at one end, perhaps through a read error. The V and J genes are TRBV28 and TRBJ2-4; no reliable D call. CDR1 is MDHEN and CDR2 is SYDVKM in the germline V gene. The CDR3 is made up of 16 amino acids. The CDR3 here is CVSSLLQQTAKNIQYF. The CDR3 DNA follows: TGTGTCAGCAGTTTACTACAACAGACGGCCAAAAACATTCAGTACTTC.

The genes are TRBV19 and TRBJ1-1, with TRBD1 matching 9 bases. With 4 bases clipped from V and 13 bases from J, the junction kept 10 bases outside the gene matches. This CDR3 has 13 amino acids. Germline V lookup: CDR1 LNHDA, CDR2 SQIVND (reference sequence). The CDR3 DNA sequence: TGTGCCAGTAGTACCGGACAGGGGCGACGGGATTTCTTT. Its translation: CASSTGQGRRDFF.

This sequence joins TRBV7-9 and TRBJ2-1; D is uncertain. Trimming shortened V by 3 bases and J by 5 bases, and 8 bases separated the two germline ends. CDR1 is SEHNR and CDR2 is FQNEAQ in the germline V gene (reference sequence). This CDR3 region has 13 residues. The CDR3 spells CASSFFQNNEQFF. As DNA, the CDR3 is TGTGCCAGCAGCTTCTTCCAGAACAATGAGCAGTTCTTC. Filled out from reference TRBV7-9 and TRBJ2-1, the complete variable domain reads DTGVSQNPRHKITKRGQNVTFRCDPISEHNRLYWYRQTLGQGPEFLTYFQNEAQLEKSRLLSDRFSAERPKGSFSTLEIQRTEQGDSAMYLCASSFFQNNEQFFGPGTRLTVL.